What follows are 30 T cell receptor beta chains derived from one specimen sequenced in a study of cytomegalovirus exposure and HLA in healthy donors. It was with 60 Vbeta and 13 Jbeta primers that the PCR ran. Repertoires were generated with immunoSEQ multiplex PCR, while TCRdb's copy carries only in-frame clones and drops some. This table has approximately 93,000 clones, approximately 68% appearing once. The specimen was PBMCs. The source is a boy between 5 and 17 years old in good health and CMV-seropositive.

The chain recombines TRBV5-1 with TRBJ2-5; 11 bases map to TRBD1. This CDR3 region has 15 residues. The germline V gene encodes CDR1 SGHRS and CDR2 YFSETQ. The V gene end was trimmed by 4 bases and the J gene end by 5 bases; junction bases not matched to a gene: 7. The CDR3 is CASSTGQGVGETQYF. The CDR3 DNA is TGCGCCAGCAGCACGGGACAGGGGGTAGGGGAGACCCAGTACTTC.

This clone was seen just once. The DNA for the CDR3 is TGTGCCAGCTCAAGACAGGGTGAGGGGACTGAAGCTTTCTTT. Translation: CASSRQGEGTEAFF. This chain links TRBV18 with TRBJ1-1, with 7 bases fitting TRBD1. Germline V lookup: CDR1 KGHSH, CDR2 LQKENI. V shed 5 bases, J shed 5 bases, and the junction held 8 bases outside the gene matches. CDR3 length equals 14 residues.

The rearrangement links TRBV6-1 to TRBJ2-3, with D maybe TRBD2 (5 bases). The V and J ends lost 0 bases and 0 bases respectively, with 7 bases between them. The CDR3 sequence is 15 residues long. CDR1 and CDR2 (germline): MNHNS, SASEGT. CDR3 nucleotides: TGTGCCAGCAGTGAAGCGGGAGTAAGCACAGATACGCAGTATTTT. Its protein product is CASSEAGVSTDTQYF.

This clone was found a few times. This chain connects TRBV27 to TRBJ1-5; a possible D gene is TRBD1 (6 bases). The CDR3 runs to 14 residues. Germline V CDR1 and CDR2: MNHEY, SMNVEV (reference sequence). V shed 4 bases and J shed 5 bases, with 12 bases lying between them. The CDR3 sequence: CASSSGQGDQPQHF. CDR3 in DNA: TGTGCCAGCAGTTCGGGACAAGGGGATCAGCCCCAGCATTTT.

The chain employs TRBV4-1 and TRBJ1-2; D remains unclear. V dropped 2 bases and J dropped 2 bases, with 12 bases sitting between them. CDR1 MGHRA and CDR2 YSYEKL come from the germline V gene. The CDR3 sequence is 15 residues long. CDR3 amino acids: CASSQIGGENYGYTF. CDR3 DNA sequence: TGCGCCAGCAGCCAAATAGGAGGAGAGAACTATGGCTACACCTTC.

This clone was seen a single time. The chain carries TRBV7-7 and TRBJ1-3, with unresolved D. Per the germline V gene, CDR1 is SSHAT and CDR2 is FNYEAQ (reference sequence). Trimming shortened V by 4 bases and J by 0 bases, and 4 bases separated the two germline ends. CDR3 length: 13 residues. CDR3 residues: CASSSDSGNTIYF. The DNA of the CDR3 is TGTGCCAGCAGCTCAGACTCTGGAAACACCATATATTTT.

The gene calls are TRBV5-1 and TRBJ1-5, with D uncertain. V gave up 2 bases and J gave up 10 bases, with 16 bases separating them. The CDR3 is 14 residues long. The germline gives CDR1 SGHRS, CDR2 YFSETQ. Here the CDR3 reads CASSLGGRATPQHF. The CDR3, as DNA: TGCGCCAGCAGCTTAGGAGGAAGAGCGACTCCCCAGCATTTT.

The genes are TRBV6-1 and TRBJ2-7; 7 nucleotides match TRBD1. The trim removed 2 bases at V and 5 bases at J, leaving 12 bases unmatched. CDR3 length: 16 residues. Germline V gene lookup returns CDR1 MNHNS and CDR2 SASEGT. As DNA, the CDR3 is TGTGCCAGCAGTGAACTAAGGCGTCAGGGGGTCCACGAGCAGTACTTC. The encoded protein is CASSELRRQGVHEQYF.

This rearrangement joins TRBV6-1 to TRBJ2-3; D ambiguous. This CDR3 has 13 residues. V was cut by 8 bases and J by 2 bases, with 11 bases left in between. Germline V gives CDR1 MNHNS, CDR2 SASEGT. CDR3 in DNA: TGTGCCAGCCATCTTTACAACACAGATACGCAGTATTTT. Translating it yields CASHLYNTDTQYF.

This clone was counted between two and nine times. The J gene is TRBJ1-2, the V gene TRBV5-1; TRBD1 matches at 10 bases. There are 14 residues in the CDR3. Trimming at V came to 0 bases and at J to 6 bases, leaving 2 bases not matched to a gene. Germline V gives CDR1 SGHRS, CDR2 YFSETQ. CDR3 amino acids: CASSLGQGADGYTF. The DNA of the CDR3 is TGCGCCAGCAGCTTGGGACAGGGGGCAGATGGCTACACCTTC.

The chain joins TRBV11-3 to TRBJ2-1; D might be TRBD1 (6 bases). This CDR3 region has 14 residues. Trimming stripped 5 bases from V and 4 bases from J, with 12 bases between. The germline V gene has CDR1 SGHNT and CDR2 YENEEA. CDR3 coding DNA: TGTGCCAGCAGCAGCCGGGACACGTACAATGAGCAGTTCTTC. This gives the protein CASSSRDTYNEQFF.

In its sample, this clone was seen a few times. The chain carries TRBV19 and TRBJ2-7; maybe TRBD2 (5 bases). Germline CDR1 reads LNHDA; CDR2 reads SQIVND (reference sequence). There are 15 residues in the CDR3. Trimming removed 1 base from V and 5 bases from J, with 15 bases in between. Written as DNA, the CDR3 is TGTGCCAGTAGTATAGGGTCCAGCGGAAGAGACGAGCAGTACTTC. As protein: CASSIGSSGRDEQYF.

The J gene is TRBJ2-2, the V gene TRBV6-6; D not certain. The CDR3 runs to 15 residues. V lost 2 bases to trimming and J lost 1 base, with 8 bases between them. The germline V gene has CDR1 MNHNY and CDR2 SVGAGI (reference sequence). As DNA, the CDR3 is TGTGCCAGCAGTTACCCCCTCAGGAACACCGGGGAGCTGTTTTTT. This sequence encodes CASSYPLRNTGELFF.

This chain joins TRBV5-1 and TRBJ1-2; D remains unclear. Trimming pared 0 bases from V and 2 bases from J, leaving 8 bases between. The CDR3 spans 14 residues. Germline values: CDR1 SGHRS, CDR2 YFSETQ. CDR3 protein: CASSLESPNYGYTF. CDR3 DNA: TGCGCCAGCAGCTTGGAGAGTCCCAACTATGGCTACACCTTC. Using reference TRBV5-1 and TRBJ1-2 for the parts outside the CDR3, the full variable domain is KAGVTQTPRYLIKTRGQQVTLSCSPISGHRSVSWYQQTPGQGLQFLFEYFSETQRNKGNFPGRFSGRQFSNSRSEMNVSTLELGDSALYLCASSLESPNYGYTFGSGTRLTVV.

The chain joins TRBV10-2 to TRBJ2-6; 10 bases agree with TRBD1. V shed 4 bases and J 4 bases; nucleotides not matched to a gene: 7. CDR3 length: 17 residues. The germline gives CDR1 WSHSY, CDR2 SAAADI. The CDR3 region is CASSGTGGDSGANVLTF. CDR3 coding DNA: TGCGCCAGCAGTGGGACAGGGGGTGACTCGGGGGCCAACGTCCTGACTTTC.

The chain recombines TRBV20-1 with TRBJ2-3; D not certain. Germline-derived CDR1 and CDR2 are DFQATT and SNEGSKA (reference sequence). There are 10 residues in the CDR3. V lost 7 bases, J lost 6 bases, and 8 bases lay in between. CDR3 sequence (DNA): TGCAGTGTCGCGTCCGATACGCAGTATTTT. Translating it yields CSVASDTQYF.

The rearrangement links TRBV4-2 to TRBJ1-5; D perhaps matches TRBD1 (6 bases). The CDR3 has 16 amino acids. Per the germline V gene, CDR1 is LGHNA and CDR2 is YNFKEQ. Trimming took 3 bases from V and 4 from J, leaving 16 bases between them. For the CDR3, the DNA is TGTGCCAGCAGCCAGAGGGTGGGGGCGCAAAATCAGCCCCAGCATTTT. The encoded protein is CASSQRVGAQNQPQHF.

V is TRBV27 and J is TRBJ1-5; a possible D gene is TRBD1 (5 bases). Trimming shortened V by 0 bases and J by 9 bases, and 24 bases separated the two germline ends. Germline V lookup: CDR1 MNHEY, CDR2 SMNVEV (reference sequence). CDR3 length equals 18 residues. The CDR3 loop is CASSLSTTKDGGGLPQHF. The CDR3 coding sequence is TGTGCCAGCAGTTTATCAACCACCAAGGACGGGGGAGGACTGCCCCAGCATTTT.

The CDR3 DNA reads as TGTGCCAGCAGCCTAGGACCGGGACTTAGCAATCAGCCCCAGCATTTT. Translation gives CASSLGPGLSNQPQHF. V is TRBV7-6 and J is TRBJ1-5; D may be TRBD1 (5 bases). The V gene lost 5 bases and the J gene lost 0 bases, with 14 bases spanning the gap. Germline values: CDR1 SGHVS, CDR2 FNYEAQ. The CDR3 totals 16 residues.

The chain joins TRBV6-1 to TRBJ2-7; 10 bases are shared with TRBD2. CDR3 length: 15 amino acids. The germline V gene encodes CDR1 MNHNS and CDR2 SASEGT. V lost 7 bases, J lost 0 bases, and 6 bases stayed unmatched. The CDR3 here is CASNRGLAASYEQYF. The CDR3 nucleotides read TGTGCCAGCAACCGCGGACTAGCGGCCTCCTACGAGCAGTACTTC.

The V and J genes are TRBV2 and TRBJ1-5, with D perhaps matching TRBD1 (6 bases). V was cut by 6 bases and J by 7 bases, with 19 bases left in between. The CDR3 is made up of 15 amino acids. From germline, CDR1 is SNHLY and CDR2 FYNNEI. This chain's CDR3 is CASRPVMGAGQPQHF. CDR3 sequence (DNA): TGTGCCAGCAGACCTGTGATGGGGGCCGGACAGCCCCAGCATTTT.

The chain carries TRBV7-8 and TRBJ2-1, with 8 bases matching TRBD2. Per germline, CDR1 SGHVS and CDR2 FQNEAQ. CDR3 size: 17 residues. After removal of 4 bases from V and 6 bases from J, the junction contained 14 bases not matched to a gene. The CDR3 DNA follows: TGTGCCAGCAGCTCCGCCTGGCGGGAGGCCAGGGGCAATGAGCAGTTCTTC. This gives the protein CASSSAWREARGNEQFF.

V is TRBV6-1 and J is TRBJ2-3; D ambiguous. The CDR3 length is 12 residues. The germline CDR1 and CDR2 sequences are MNHNS and SASEGT. The V end lost 5 bases, the J end lost 3 bases, and 6 bases lay between the germline ends. The CDR3: CASSSLTDTQYF. Written as DNA, the CDR3 is TGTGCCAGCAGTTCTCTTACAGATACGCAGTATTTT.

The chain carries TRBV9 and TRBJ1-6, with D possibly TRBD1 on 5 matching bases. V lost 2 bases and J lost 5, with 11 bases in between. CDR3 length equals 15 residues. The germline V gene has CDR1 SGDLS and CDR2 YYNGEE. CDR3 bases: TGTGCCAGCAGCGTTAATGGACACCATAATTCACCCCTCCACTTT. Translating it yields CASSVNGHHNSPLHF.

The chain has TRBV9 and TRBJ2-2; TRBD2 matches at 7 bases. Looked up from germline, CDR1 is SGDLS and CDR2 is YYNGEE. The V gene end was trimmed by 6 bases and the J gene end by 6 bases; junction bases not matched to a gene: 8. CDR3 length: 14 amino acids. Here the CDR3 reads CASTPAGRAGELFF. CDR3 coding DNA: TGTGCCAGCACGCCAGCGGGGAGGGCCGGGGAGCTGTTTTTT.

The chain is built from TRBV5-6 and TRBJ1-1; D ambiguous. Trimming left V 1 base short and J 4 bases short, with 17 bases between. CDR1 SGHDT and CDR2 YYEEEE come from the germline V gene. The CDR3 totals 16 residues. DNA for the CDR3: TGTGCCAGCAGCTTGTTCCCCCCGGACTCGAGCACTGAAGCTTTCTTT. Its translation is CASSLFPPDSSTEAFF.

The chain has TRBV19 and TRBJ2-3; TRBD1 aligns across 8 bases. V dropped 6 bases and J dropped 1; count of bases not matched to a gene: 3. CDR1 is LNHDA, CDR2 SQIVND, per germline (reference sequence). The CDR3 loop spans 14 amino acids. Written as DNA, the CDR3 is TGTGCCAGTAGACTGGGACAGGGCACAGATACGCAGTATTTT. This codes for CASRLGQGTDTQYF.

The chain has TRBV5-1 and TRBJ1-4; 10 bases align to TRBD1. The CDR3 is 16 amino acids. J lost 8 bases, V lost 4 bases, and 11 bases had no gene match. Per germline, CDR1 SGHRS and CDR2 YFSETQ. Written as DNA, the CDR3 is TGCGCCAGCAGCCGGGACAGGGGCGCTTCGGAGGAAAAACTGTTTTTT. Its translation is CASSRDRGASEEKLFF.

The V and J genes are TRBV5-1 and TRBJ2-2; TRBD2 matches 9 bases. Germline loops: CDR1 SGHRS, CDR2 YFSETQ. CDR3 size: 17 residues. The V segment lost 2 bases and the J segment 5 bases; nucleotides outside the gene matches: 10. The CDR3 sequence is CASSLILAGTLTGELFF. The CDR3 DNA is TGCGCCAGCAGCTTAATTCTAGCGGGGACTTTAACCGGGGAGCTGTTTTTT. The full variable domain, its missing parts supplied by reference TRBV5-1 and TRBJ2-2, is KAGVTQTPRYLIKTRGQQVTLSCSPISGHRSVSWYQQTPGQGLQFLFEYFSETQRNKGNFPGRFSGRQFSNSRSEMNVSTLELGDSALYLCASSLILAGTLTGELFFGEGSRLTVL.

The chain carries TRBV7-9 and TRBJ2-7; D might be TRBD2 (6 bases). Trimming cost V 8 bases and J 3 bases, with 17 bases left between them. Germline assignment: CDR1 SEHNR and CDR2 FQNEAQ (reference sequence). There are 14 residues in the CDR3. For the CDR3, the DNA is TGTGCCAGCCAAGGAGGGGCGGATCACTACGAGCAGTACTTC. This gives the protein CASQGGADHYEQYF.